This T cell receptor (beta chain) is from a study of T cell repertoires in cytomegalovirus infection. Study background: Indications came from public TCR beta signatures; they pointed to CMV infection and to a matching HLA type. Findings and limits, study-wide: Ex vivo, HLA-C-restricted CMV-specific TCR beta clonotypes prevailed over the rest of the response.

To note about this clonotype: The antigen is not known.

CDR1 and CDR2 from the germline V gene are MDHEN and SYDVKM. This CDR3 contains 16 residues. After removal of 3 bases from V and 3 bases from J, the junction contained 7 bases not matched to a gene. Each CDR3 protein is one row after TCRdb ran MiXCR on the reads. The sample holds some 920,000 distinct CDR3 sequences, roughly 30% seen once. The sequence came from a human donor in good health (CMV status not recorded). Some clones in this sample may be carry-over from other donors' samples. The chain links TRBV28 to TRBJ2-3; TRBD1 matches 9 bases. The sample in question was cultured CD8+ T cells from PBMCs, obtained from culture after CMV antigen stimulation. The CDR3 DNA reads as TGTGCCAGCAGTTTGTCGGACAGGGGAGGAACAGATACGCAGTATTTT. This translates into CASSLSDRGGTDTQYF.